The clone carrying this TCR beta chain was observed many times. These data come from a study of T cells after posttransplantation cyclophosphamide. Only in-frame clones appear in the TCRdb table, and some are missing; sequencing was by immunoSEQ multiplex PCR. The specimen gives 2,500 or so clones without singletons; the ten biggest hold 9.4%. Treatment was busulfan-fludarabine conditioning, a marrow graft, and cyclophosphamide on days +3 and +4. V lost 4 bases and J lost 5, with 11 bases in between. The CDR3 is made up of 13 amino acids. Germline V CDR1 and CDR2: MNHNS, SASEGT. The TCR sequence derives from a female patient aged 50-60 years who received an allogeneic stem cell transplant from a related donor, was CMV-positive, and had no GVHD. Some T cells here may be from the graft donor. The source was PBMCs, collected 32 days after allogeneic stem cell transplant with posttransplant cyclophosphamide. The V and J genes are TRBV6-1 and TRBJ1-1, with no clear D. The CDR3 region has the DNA TGTGCCAGCAGTGTAGGTGGAGGGACTGAAGCTTTCTTT. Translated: CASSVGGGTEAFF.